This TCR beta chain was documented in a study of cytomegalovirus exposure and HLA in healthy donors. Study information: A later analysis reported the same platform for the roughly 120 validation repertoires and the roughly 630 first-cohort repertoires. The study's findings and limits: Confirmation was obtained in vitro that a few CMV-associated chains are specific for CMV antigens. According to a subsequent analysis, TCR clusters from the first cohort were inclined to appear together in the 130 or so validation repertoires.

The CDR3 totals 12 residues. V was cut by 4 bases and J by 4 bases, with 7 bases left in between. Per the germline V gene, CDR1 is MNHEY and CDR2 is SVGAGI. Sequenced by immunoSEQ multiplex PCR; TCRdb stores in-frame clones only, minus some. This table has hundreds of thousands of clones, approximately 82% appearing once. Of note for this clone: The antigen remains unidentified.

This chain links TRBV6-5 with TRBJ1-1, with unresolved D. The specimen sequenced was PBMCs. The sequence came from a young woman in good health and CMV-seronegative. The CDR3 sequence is CASSSKSTEAFF. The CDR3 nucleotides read TGTGCCAGCAGTTCGAAAAGCACTGAAGCTTTCTTT.